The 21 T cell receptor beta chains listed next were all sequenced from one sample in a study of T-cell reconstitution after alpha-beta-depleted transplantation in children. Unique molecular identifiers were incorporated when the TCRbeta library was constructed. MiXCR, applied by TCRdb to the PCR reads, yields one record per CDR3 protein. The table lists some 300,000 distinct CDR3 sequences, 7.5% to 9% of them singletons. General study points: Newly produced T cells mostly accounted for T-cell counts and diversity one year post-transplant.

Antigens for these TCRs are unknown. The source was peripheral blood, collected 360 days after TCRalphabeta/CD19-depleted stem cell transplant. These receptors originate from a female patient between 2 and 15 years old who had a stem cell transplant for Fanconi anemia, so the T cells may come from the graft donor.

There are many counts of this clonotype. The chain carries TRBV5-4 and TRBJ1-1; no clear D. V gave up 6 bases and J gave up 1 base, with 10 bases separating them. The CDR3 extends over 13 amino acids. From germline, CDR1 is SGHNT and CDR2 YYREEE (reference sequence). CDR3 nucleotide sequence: TGTGCCAGCACGGGGAGGGAGAACACTGAAGCTTTCTTT. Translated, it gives CASTGRENTEAFF.

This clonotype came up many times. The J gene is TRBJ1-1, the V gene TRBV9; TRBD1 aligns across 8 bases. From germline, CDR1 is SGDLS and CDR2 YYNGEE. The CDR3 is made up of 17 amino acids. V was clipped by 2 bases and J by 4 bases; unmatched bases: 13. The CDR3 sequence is CASSVQGAPGMGTEAFF. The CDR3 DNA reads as TGTGCCAGCAGCGTCCAGGGGGCCCCTGGTATGGGCACTGAAGCTTTCTTT.

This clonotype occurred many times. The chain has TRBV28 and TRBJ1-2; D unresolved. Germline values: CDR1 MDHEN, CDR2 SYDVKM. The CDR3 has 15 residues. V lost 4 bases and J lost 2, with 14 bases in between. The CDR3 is CASSSPPAENYGYTF. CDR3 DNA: TGTGCCAGCAGTTCCCCCCCTGCTGAGAACTATGGCTACACCTTC.

The CDR3 sequence is CASSVGTAGGYTF. Here the CDR3 DNA reads TGTGCCAGCAGCGTGGGGACAGCGGGGGGCTACACCTTC. The rearrangement joins TRBV7-9 to TRBJ1-2; 7 bases line up with TRBD1. The trim removed 5 bases at V and 8 bases at J, leaving 8 bases unmatched. The germline gives CDR1 SEHNR, CDR2 FQNEAQ (reference sequence). The CDR3 length is 13 residues.

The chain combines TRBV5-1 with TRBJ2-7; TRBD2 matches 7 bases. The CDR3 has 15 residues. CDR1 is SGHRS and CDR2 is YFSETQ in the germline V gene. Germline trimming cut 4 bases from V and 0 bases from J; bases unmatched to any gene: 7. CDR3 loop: CASSGGLGLSYEQYF. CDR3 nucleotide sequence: TGCGCCAGCAGCGGAGGACTAGGCCTCTCCTACGAGCAGTACTTC.

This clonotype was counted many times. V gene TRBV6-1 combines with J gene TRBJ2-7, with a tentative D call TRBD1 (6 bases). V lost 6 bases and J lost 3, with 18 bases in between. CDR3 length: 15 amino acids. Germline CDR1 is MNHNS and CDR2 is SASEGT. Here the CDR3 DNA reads TGTGCCAGCAGGCTTGAAAGGACAGCTTTCTACGAGCAGTACTTC. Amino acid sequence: CASRLERTAFYEQYF.

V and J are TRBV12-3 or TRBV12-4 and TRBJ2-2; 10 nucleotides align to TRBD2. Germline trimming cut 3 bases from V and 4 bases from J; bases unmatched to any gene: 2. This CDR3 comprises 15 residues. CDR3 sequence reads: CASSLSSGGTGELFF. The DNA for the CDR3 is TGTGCCAGCAGTTTGTCTAGCGGGGGCACCGGGGAGCTGTTTTTT.

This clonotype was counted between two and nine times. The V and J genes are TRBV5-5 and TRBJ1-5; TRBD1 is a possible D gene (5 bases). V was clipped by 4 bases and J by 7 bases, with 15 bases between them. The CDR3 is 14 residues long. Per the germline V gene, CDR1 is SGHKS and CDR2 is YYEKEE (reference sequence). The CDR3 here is CASSQGGPEQPQHF. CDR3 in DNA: TGTGCCAGCAGCCAGGGAGGTCCTGAGCAGCCCCAGCATTTT.

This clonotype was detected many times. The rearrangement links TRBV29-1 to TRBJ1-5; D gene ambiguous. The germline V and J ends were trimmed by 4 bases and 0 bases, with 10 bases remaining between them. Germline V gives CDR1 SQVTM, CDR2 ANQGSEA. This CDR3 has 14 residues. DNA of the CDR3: TGCAGCGTTGCGAAAGGGAATAGCAATCAGCCCCAGCATTTT. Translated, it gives CSVAKGNSNQPQHF.

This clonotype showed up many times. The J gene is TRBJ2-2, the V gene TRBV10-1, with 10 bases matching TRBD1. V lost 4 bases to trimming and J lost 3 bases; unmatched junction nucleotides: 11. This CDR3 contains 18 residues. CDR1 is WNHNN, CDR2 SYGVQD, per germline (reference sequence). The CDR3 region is CASSARDRGNADTGELFF. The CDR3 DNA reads TGCGCCAGCAGTGCTAGGGACAGGGGTAACGCGGACACCGGGGAGCTGTTTTTT.

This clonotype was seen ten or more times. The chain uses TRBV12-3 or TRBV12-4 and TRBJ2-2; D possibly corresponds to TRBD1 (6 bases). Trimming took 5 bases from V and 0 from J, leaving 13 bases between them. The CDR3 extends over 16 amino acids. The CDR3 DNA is TGTGCCAGCAGTCCTGACAGGCCGCCGAACACCGGGGAGCTGTTTTTT. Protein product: CASSPDRPPNTGELFF.

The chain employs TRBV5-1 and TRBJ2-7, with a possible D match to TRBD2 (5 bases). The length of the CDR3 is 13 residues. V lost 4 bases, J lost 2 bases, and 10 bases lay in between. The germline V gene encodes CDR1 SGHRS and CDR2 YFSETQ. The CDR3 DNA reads TGCGCCAGCAGCCCAGCCGGGGCCTACGAGCAGTACTTC. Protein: CASSPAGAYEQYF.

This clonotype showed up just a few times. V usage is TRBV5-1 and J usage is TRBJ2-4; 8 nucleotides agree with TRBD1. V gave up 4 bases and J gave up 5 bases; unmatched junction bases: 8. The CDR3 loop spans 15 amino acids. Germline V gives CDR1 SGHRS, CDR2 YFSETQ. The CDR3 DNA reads TGCGCCAGCAGCCTTGTGACAGGGGACCAAAACATTCAGTACTTC. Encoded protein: CASSLVTGDQNIQYF.

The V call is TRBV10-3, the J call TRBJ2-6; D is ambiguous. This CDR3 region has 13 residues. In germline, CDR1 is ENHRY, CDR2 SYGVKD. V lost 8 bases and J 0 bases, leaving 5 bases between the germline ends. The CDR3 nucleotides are TGTGCCATCGCTAGCTCTGGGGCCAACGTCCTGACTTTC. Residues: CAIASSGANVLTF.

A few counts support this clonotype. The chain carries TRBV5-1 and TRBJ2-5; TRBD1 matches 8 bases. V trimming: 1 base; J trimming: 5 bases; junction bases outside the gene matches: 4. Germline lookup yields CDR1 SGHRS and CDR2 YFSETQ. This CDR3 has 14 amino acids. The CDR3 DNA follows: TGCGCCAGCAGCTTGACCCAGGGGGCTGAGACCCAGTACTTC. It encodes CASSLTQGAETQYF.

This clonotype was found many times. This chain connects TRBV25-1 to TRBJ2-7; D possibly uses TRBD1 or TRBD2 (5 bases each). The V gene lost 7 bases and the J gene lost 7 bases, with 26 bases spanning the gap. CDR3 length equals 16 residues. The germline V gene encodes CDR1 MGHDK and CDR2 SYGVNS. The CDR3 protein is CASNPRAATGVLEQYV. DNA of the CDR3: TGTGCCAGCAATCCCAGGGCTGCCACCGGGGTTCTAGAGCAGTACGTC.

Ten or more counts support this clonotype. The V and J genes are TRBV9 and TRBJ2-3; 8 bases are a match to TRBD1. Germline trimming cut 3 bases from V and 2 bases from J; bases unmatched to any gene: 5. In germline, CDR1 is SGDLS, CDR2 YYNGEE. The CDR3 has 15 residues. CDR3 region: CASSAQGAPTDTQYF. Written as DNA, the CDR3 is TGTGCCAGCAGCGCGCAGGGGGCCCCCACAGATACGCAGTATTTT.

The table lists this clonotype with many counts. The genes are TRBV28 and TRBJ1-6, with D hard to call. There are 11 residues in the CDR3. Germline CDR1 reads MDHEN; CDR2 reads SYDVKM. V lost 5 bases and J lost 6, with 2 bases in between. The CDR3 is CASSLNSPLHF. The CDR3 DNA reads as TGTGCCAGCAGTCTTAATTCACCCCTCCACTTT. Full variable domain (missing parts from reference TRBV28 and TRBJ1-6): DVKVTQSSRYLVKRTGEKVFLECVQDMDHENMFWYRQDPGLGLRLIYFSYDVKMKEKGDIPEGYSVSREKKERFSLILESASTNQTSMYLCASSLNSPLHFGNGTRLTVT.

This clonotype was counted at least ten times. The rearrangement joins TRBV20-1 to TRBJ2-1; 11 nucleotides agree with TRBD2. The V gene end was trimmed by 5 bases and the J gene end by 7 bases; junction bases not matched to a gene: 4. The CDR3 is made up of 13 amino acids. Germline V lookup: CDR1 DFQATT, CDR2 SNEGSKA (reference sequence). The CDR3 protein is CSAGLAGGNEQFF. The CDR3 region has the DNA TGCAGTGCTGGACTAGCGGGCGGTAATGAGCAGTTCTTC.

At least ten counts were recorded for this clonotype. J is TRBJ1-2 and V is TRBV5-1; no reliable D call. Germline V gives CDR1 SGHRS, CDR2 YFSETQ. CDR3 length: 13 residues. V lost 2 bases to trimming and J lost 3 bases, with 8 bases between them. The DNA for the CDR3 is TGCGCCAGCAGCTTAAATCTCCACTATGGCTACACCTTC. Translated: CASSLNLHYGYTF.

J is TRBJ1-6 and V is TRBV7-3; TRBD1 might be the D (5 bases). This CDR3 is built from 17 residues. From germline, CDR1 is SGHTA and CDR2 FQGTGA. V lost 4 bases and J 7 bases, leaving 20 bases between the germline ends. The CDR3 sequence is CASSSYFMTENNSPLHF. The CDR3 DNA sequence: TGTGCCAGCAGCTCCTACTTTATGACAGAAAACAATTCACCCCTCCACTTT.